This TCR beta chain was identified during a study of breast tumors, draining lymph nodes, adjacent tissues. CDR3 size: 14 residues. Trimming removed 5 bases at V and 9 bases at J, with 17 bases between. CDR1 SNHLY and CDR2 FYNNEI come from the germline V gene. TCRdb reprocessed the multiplex PCR reads via MiXCR and lists one record per CDR3 protein. The sample includes about 270,000 distinct CDR3 sequences, around 31% of them seen just once. Samples came from axillary lymph nodes draining the breast cancer. This clonotype was picked up many times. The clonotype was recovered from a female donor with breast cancer. Some clones in this sample may be carry-over from other donors' samples. Sequenced material: axillary lymph node tissue. The J gene is TRBJ2-1, the V gene TRBV2, with TRBD2 as a possible D gene (6 bases). CDR3: CASSPGSTGTEQFF. The DNA for the CDR3 is TGTGCCAGCAGTCCCGGGAGCACGGGGACTGAGCAGTTCTTC.